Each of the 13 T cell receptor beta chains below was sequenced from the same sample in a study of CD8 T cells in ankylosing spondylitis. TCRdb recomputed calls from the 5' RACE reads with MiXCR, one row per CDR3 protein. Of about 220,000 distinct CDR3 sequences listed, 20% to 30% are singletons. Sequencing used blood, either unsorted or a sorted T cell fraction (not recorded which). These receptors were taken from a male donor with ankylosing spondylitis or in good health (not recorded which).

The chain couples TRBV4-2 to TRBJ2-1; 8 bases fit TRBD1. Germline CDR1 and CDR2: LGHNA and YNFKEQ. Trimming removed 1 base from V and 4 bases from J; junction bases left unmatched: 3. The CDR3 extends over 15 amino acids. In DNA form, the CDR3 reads TGTGCCAGCAGCCAAGGGGACAGGCGATACAATGAGCAGTTCTTC. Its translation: CASSQGDRRYNEQFF.

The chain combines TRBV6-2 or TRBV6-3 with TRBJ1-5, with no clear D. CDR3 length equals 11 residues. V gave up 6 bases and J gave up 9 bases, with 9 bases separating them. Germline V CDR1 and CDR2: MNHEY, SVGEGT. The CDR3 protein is CASRKAGPQHF. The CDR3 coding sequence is TGTGCCAGCAGAAAAGCCGGGCCCCAGCATTTT.

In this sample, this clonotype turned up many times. In nucleotides, the CDR3 is TGTGCCAGCAGTTTAGTGGGGATTCAGCCCCAGCATTTT. It codes for CASSLVGIQPQHF. The chain joins TRBV12-3 or TRBV12-4 to TRBJ1-5, with D unresolved. The CDR3 is made up of 13 amino acids. V lost 1 base and J lost 6, with 7 bases in between.

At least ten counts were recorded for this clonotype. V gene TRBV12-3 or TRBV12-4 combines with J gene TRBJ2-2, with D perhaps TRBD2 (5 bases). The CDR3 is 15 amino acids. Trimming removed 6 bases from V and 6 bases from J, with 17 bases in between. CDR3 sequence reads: CASRGDGLASGELFF. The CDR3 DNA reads TGTGCCAGCAGGGGAGACGGGTTAGCTTCCGGGGAGCTGTTTTTT.

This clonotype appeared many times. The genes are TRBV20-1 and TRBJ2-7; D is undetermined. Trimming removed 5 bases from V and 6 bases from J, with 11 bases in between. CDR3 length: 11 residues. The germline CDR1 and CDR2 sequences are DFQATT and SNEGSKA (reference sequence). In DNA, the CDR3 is TGCAGTGCTCCATACACGGCCGAGCAGTACTTC. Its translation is CSAPYTAEQYF.

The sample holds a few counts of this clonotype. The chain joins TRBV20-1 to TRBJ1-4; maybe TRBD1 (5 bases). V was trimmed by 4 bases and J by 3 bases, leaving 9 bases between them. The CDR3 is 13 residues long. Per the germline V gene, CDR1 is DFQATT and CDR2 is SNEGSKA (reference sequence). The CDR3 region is CSATREANEKLFF. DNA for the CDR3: TGCAGTGCTACCAGGGAGGCTAATGAAAAACTGTTTTTT.

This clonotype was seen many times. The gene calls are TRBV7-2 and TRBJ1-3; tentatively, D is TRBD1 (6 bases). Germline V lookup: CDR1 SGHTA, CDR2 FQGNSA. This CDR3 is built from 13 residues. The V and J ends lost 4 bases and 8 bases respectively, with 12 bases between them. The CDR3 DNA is TGTGCCAGCAGCTCCGGACAGCGGGACACCATATATTTT. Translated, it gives CASSSGQRDTIYF.

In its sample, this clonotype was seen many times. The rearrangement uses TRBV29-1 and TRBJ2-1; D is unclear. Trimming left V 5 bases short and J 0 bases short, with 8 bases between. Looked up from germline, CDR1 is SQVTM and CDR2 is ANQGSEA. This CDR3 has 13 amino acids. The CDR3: CSVRRSSYNEQFF. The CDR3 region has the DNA TGCAGCGTTCGGCGGAGCTCCTACAATGAGCAGTTCTTC.

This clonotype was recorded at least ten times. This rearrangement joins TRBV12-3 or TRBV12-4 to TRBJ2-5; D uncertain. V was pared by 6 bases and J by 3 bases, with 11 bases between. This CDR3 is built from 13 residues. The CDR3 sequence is CASSPLLKETQYF. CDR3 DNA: TGTGCCAGCAGCCCGCTCTTGAAAGAGACCCAGTACTTC.

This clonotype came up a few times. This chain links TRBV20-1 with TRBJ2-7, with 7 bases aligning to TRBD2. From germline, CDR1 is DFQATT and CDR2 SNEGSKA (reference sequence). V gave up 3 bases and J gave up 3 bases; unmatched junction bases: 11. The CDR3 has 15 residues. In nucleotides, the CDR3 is TGCAGTGCTAGGAAGGCAGGGACTAATTTCTACGAGCAGTACTTC. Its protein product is CSARKAGTNFYEQYF.

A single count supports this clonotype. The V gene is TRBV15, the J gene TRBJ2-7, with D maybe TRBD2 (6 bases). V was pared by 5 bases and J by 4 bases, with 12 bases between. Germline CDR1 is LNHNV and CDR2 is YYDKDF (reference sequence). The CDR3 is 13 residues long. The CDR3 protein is CATSPGVIYEQYF. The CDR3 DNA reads TGTGCCACCAGCCCGGGGGTAATATACGAGCAGTACTTC.

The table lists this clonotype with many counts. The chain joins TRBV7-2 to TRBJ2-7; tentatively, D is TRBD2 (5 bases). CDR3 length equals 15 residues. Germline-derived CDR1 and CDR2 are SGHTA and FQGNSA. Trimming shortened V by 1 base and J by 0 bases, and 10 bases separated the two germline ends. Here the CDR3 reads CASSLVGEISYEQYF. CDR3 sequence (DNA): TGTGCCAGCAGCTTAGTTGGGGAGATCTCCTACGAGCAGTACTTC.

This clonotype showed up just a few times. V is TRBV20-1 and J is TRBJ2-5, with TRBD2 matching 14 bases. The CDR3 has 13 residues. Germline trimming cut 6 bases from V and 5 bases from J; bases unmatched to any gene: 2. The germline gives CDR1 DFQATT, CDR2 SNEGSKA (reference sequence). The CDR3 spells CSARTSGRETQYF. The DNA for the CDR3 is TGCAGTGCCAGGACTAGCGGGAGGGAGACCCAGTACTTC.